One and the same sample provided the 14 T cell receptor beta chains below, sequenced in a study of T-cell reconstitution after alpha-beta-depleted transplantation in children. Unique molecular identifiers were incorporated when the TCRbeta library was constructed. Via MiXCR, TCRdb re-called the PCR reads, giving one row per CDR3 protein. The data contain more than 200,000 distinct CDR3 sequences, roughly 9.1% of them singletons. The source was PBMCs, mostly from graft donor cells, collected 360 days after TCRalphabeta/CD19-depleted stem cell transplant. All receptors derive from a male patient aged 2-9 years who had a stem cell transplant for acute myeloid leukemia, so the T cells may come from the graft donor.

In its sample, this clonotype was seen many times. The J gene is TRBJ2-5, the V gene TRBV12-3 or TRBV12-4; 9 bases map to TRBD2. The junction had 6 bases not matched to a gene; V was cut back by 2 bases and J by 5 bases. This CDR3 is 15 amino acids long. The CDR3 region is CASSLMSGGPETQYF. The CDR3 DNA reads TGTGCCAGCAGTTTAATGAGCGGGGGGCCTGAGACCCAGTACTTC.

This clonotype was seen only a few times. V gene TRBV5-5 combines with J gene TRBJ1-2, with D uncertain. Germline loops: CDR1 SGHKS, CDR2 YYEKEE (reference sequence). V gave up 0 bases and J gave up 1 base, with 10 bases separating them. CDR3 length equals 15 residues. The CDR3 DNA sequence: TGTGCCAGCAGCTTGGGGCAGGAGGTTAACTATGGCTACACCTTC. It encodes CASSLGQEVNYGYTF.

J is TRBJ2-7 and V is TRBV20-1, with 13 positions matching TRBD2. The CDR3 runs to 16 residues. Germline V gene sequence: CDR1 DFQATT, CDR2 SNEGSKA (reference sequence). The V gene end was trimmed by 5 bases and the J gene end by 2 bases; junction bases not matched to a gene: 9. CDR3 loop: CSASIWTSGRTYEQYF. CDR3 DNA sequence: TGCAGTGCTTCCATCTGGACTAGCGGGAGAACCTACGAGCAGTACTTC.

This clonotype was counted a few times. This chain connects TRBV12-3 or TRBV12-4 to TRBJ1-2, with unresolved D. This CDR3 contains 13 residues. Trimming shortened V by 3 bases and J by 1 base, and 6 bases separated the two germline ends. CDR3 nucleotide sequence: TGTGCCAGCAGTTTCGGTAATAACTATGGCTACACCTTC. This encodes CASSFGNNYGYTF.

This chain connects TRBV20-1 to TRBJ2-1, with TRBD2 identical over 11 bases. Losses at the gene ends were 5 bases for V and 4 bases for J; bases not matched to a gene: 4. Germline-derived CDR1 and CDR2 are DFQATT and SNEGSKA (reference sequence). This CDR3 is built from 14 residues. DNA of the CDR3: TGCAGTGCTCAGTTAGCGGGGGGGTACAATGAGCAGTTCTTC. Its protein is CSAQLAGGYNEQFF.

This chain joins TRBV3-1 and TRBJ2-3, with D possibly being TRBD1 (5 bases). V was shortened by 6 bases and J by 4 bases, with 11 bases between the two germline ends. The CDR3 has 13 residues. CDR1 is LGHDT and CDR2 is YNNKEL in the germline V gene (reference sequence). The CDR3 is CASSRVGADTQYF. The CDR3 DNA is TGTGCCAGCAGTAGGGTAGGGGCAGATACGCAGTATTTT.

This clonotype was seen only a few times. The V gene is TRBV20-1, the J gene TRBJ2-3; D perhaps matches TRBD1 (5 bases). V dropped 3 bases and J dropped 1 base, with 14 bases sitting between them. The germline V gene has CDR1 DFQATT and CDR2 SNEGSKA (reference sequence). The CDR3 length is 15 residues. Here the CDR3 DNA reads TGCAGTGCTAGTGGCCTCCCCAGGGGCACAGATACGCAGTATTTT. Translating it yields CSASGLPRGTDTQYF.

This clonotype was seen repeatedly, ten times or more. This chain links TRBV6-5 with TRBJ1-2; TRBD1 matches 7 bases. Trimming removed 0 bases from V and 5 bases from J; junction bases left unmatched: 6. Germline assignment: CDR1 MNHEY and CDR2 SVGAGI. The CDR3 has 15 residues. CDR3 region: CASSYSEGGWYGYTF. The DNA for the CDR3 is TGTGCCAGCAGTTACTCGGAAGGGGGCTGGTATGGCTACACCTTC.

This clonotype was picked up a small number of times. Sequence at one end of the junction differs from germline and may be a read error. The chain links TRBV7-7 to TRBJ2-7; a possible D gene is TRBD2 (6 bases). This CDR3 contains 15 residues. Germline V CDR1 and CDR2: SSHAT, FNYEAQ (reference sequence). In nucleotides, the CDR3 is TGTGCTAGCAGCTTAGGGCCCGGGAGTCCCAACGAGCAGTACTTC. Its protein product is CASSLGPGSPNEQYF.

CDR3 region: CATMTGGSGYTF. CDR3 in DNA: TGTGCCACCATGACAGGGGGATCTGGCTACACCTTC. This chain links TRBV27 with TRBJ1-2, with TRBD1 identical over 9 bases. The CDR3 length is 12 residues. The J segment lost 7 bases and the V segment lost 10 bases, leaving 7 bases of the junction unmatched. From germline, CDR1 is MNHEY and CDR2 SMNVEV (reference sequence).

Only a few counts were recorded for this clonotype. Relative to the germline gene, one junction end is altered; a read error may explain this. The chain links TRBV2 to TRBJ2-1, with D perhaps assigned TRBD1 or TRBD2 (5 bases each). Per germline, CDR1 SNHLY and CDR2 FYNNEI. The CDR3 consists of 10 residues. The CDR3 loop is CASSPGTIGF. CDR3 DNA sequence: TGTGCCAGCAGTCCCGGGACCATCGGCTTC.

The rearrangement joins TRBV7-9 to TRBJ2-1, with D perhaps TRBD2 (6 bases). Germline CDR1 is SEHNR and CDR2 is FQNEAQ (reference sequence). The germline V and J ends were trimmed by 3 bases and 6 bases, with 15 bases remaining between them. The CDR3 runs 15 residues. Here the CDR3 DNA reads TGTGCCAGCAGCTTTGTTCGGCGGAGGGGCAATGAGCAGTTCTTC. As protein: CASSFVRRRGNEQFF.

This clonotype was seen more than once but under ten times. This chain uses TRBV25-1 with TRBJ2-1; TRBD2 agrees at 7 bases. From germline, CDR1 is MGHDK and CDR2 SYGVNS. V dropped 2 bases and J dropped 7; count of bases not matched to a gene: 5. CDR3 length equals 14 residues. Here the CDR3 reads CASSETRGMNEQFF. The CDR3 coding sequence is TGTGCCAGCAGTGAAACGCGGGGGATGAATGAGCAGTTCTTC.

The chain is built from TRBV5-5 and TRBJ2-1, with 7 bases matching TRBD2. J was trimmed by 3 bases and V by 2 bases; bases with no gene match: 2. CDR1 SGHKS and CDR2 YYEKEE come from the germline V gene (reference sequence). The CDR3 is made up of 14 amino acids. CDR3 amino acids: CASSFGLVYNEQFF. CDR3 DNA: TGTGCCAGCAGCTTCGGACTAGTCTACAATGAGCAGTTCTTC.